The source of this TCR beta chain is a study of T cell changes during pregnancy in multiple sclerosis. Assay used: immunoSEQ multiplex PCR; TCRdb lists only in-frame clones, some missing. The sample yields roughly 20,000 clones, around nine tenths seen once. The CDR3 sequence is 12 residues long. CDR1 SQVTM and CDR2 ANQGSEA come from the germline V gene. With 4 bases clipped from V and 2 bases from J, the junction kept 1 base outside the gene matches. The clonotype was recovered from a female donor in good health, enrolled as a control in a pregnancy study. The chain couples TRBV29-1 to TRBJ2-5; TRBD1 agrees at 7 bases. The specimen was CD8+ T cells from peripheral blood mononuclear cells, collected after pregnancy. In DNA, the CDR3 is TGCAGCGTTGTACAGGGGCAAGAGACCCAGTACTTC. Its protein is CSVVQGQETQYF. The variable domain in full, completed from reference TRBV29-1 and TRBJ2-5, reads SAVISQKPSRDICQRGTSLTIQCQVDSQVTMMFWYRQQPGQSLTLIATANQGSEATYESGFVIDKFPISRPNLTFSTLTVSNMSPEDSSIYLCSVVQGQETQYFGPGTRLLVL.